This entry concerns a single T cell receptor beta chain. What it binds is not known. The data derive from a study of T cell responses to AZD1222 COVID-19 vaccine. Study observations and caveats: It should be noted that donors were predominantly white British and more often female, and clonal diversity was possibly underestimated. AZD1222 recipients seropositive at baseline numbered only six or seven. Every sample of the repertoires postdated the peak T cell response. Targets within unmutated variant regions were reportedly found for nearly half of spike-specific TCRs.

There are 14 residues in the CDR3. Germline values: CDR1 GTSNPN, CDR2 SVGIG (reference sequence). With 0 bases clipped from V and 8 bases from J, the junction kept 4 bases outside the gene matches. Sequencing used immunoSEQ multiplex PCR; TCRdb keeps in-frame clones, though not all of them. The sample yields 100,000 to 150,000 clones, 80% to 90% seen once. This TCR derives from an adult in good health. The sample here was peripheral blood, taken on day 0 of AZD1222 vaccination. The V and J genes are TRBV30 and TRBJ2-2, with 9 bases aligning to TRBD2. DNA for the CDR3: TGTGCCTGGAGTGTACTAGCGGGCGCGGGGGAGCTGTTTTTT. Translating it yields CAWSVLAGAGELFF.